The 26 T cell receptor beta chains presented below share a single source sample, sequenced in a study of memory CD4+ T cells and cytomegalovirus serostatus. The sort gate was single viable CD3+CD4+CD8-CD45RO+ cells for memory CD4+ T cells. TCRdb's table, derived via immunoSEQ multiplex PCR, lists solely in-frame clones and lacks some. The profile shows about 41,000 clones, 70% to 80% of them singletons. Sequenced material: memory CD4+ T cells from blood. These receptors all come from an adult in good health and CMV-seronegative.

V is TRBV5-6 and J is TRBJ1-5; the D is unclear. The V and J ends lost 7 bases and 7 bases respectively, with 12 bases between them. This CDR3 is built from 12 residues. Germline CDR1 reads SGHDT; CDR2 reads YYEEEE. CDR3: CASWLVGQPQHF. CDR3 in DNA: TGTGCCAGCTGGCTGGTTGGCCAGCCCCAGCATTTT.

The rearrangement links TRBV9 to TRBJ1-4; D uncertain. Germline V gives CDR1 SGDLS, CDR2 YYNGEE. Trimming removed 0 bases at V and 7 bases at J, with 4 bases between. CDR3 length equals 12 residues. The DNA for the CDR3 is TGTGCCAGCAGCGTAGATGGTGAAAAACTGTTTTTT. This codes for CASSVDGEKLFF. Full variable domain (missing parts from reference TRBV9 and TRBJ1-4): DSGVTQTPKHLITATGQRVTLRCSPRSGDLSVYWYQQSLDQGLQFLIQYYNGEERAKGNILERFSAQQFPDLHSELNLSSLELGDSALYFCASSVDGEKLFFGSGTQLSVL.

This clone was seen just once. V usage is TRBV5-1 and J usage is TRBJ2-7, with 8 bases aligning to TRBD2. The CDR3 has 14 residues. With 7 bases clipped from V and 7 bases from J, the junction kept 13 bases outside the gene matches. Germline CDR1 SGHRS, CDR2 YFSETQ. The CDR3 bases are TGCGCCAGCCTCCCTGTCAGCGGGGGTAATGAGCAGTACTTC. It yields the protein CASLPVSGGNEQYF.

This clone qualifies as medium-sized. V gene TRBV7-3 combines with J gene TRBJ1-1; a possible D gene is TRBD1 (5 bases). Between the trimmed V and J ends, which lost 1 base and 3 bases, there was a span of 9 bases. Per germline, CDR1 SGHTA and CDR2 FQGTGA. This CDR3 is built from 14 residues. CDR3 sequence (DNA): TGTGCCAGCAGCTTAAAATCCAGGGACACTGAAGCTTTCTTT. Translated, it gives CASSLKSRDTEAFF.

The rearrangement uses TRBV5-1 and TRBJ2-3; 8 nucleotides agree with TRBD2. V dropped 0 bases and J dropped 3; count of bases not matched to a gene: 9. CDR3 size: 17 residues. Germline lookup yields CDR1 SGHRS and CDR2 YFSETQ. The CDR3 region is CASSLAPGTSKTDTQYF. The CDR3 nucleotides are TGCGCCAGCAGCTTGGCCCCCGGGACTAGTAAGACAGATACGCAGTATTTT.

The V call is TRBV9, the J call TRBJ1-6; no clear D gene. Germline CDR1 SGDLS, CDR2 YYNGEE. V lost 4 bases, J lost 6 bases, and 14 bases lay in between. This CDR3 has 15 amino acids. This CDR3 reads CASSSRTDFNSPLHF. In DNA form, the CDR3 reads TGTGCCAGCAGCTCCCGGACGGACTTTAATTCACCCCTCCACTTT.

CDR3 nucleotide sequence: TGTGCCAGCAGCTTAGCGCTCTTCGGCACCGGGGAGCTGTTTTTT. Translating it yields CASSLALFGTGELFF. This sequence joins TRBV7-6 and TRBJ2-2, with no clear D. Trimming cost V 0 bases and J 4 bases, with 9 bases left between them. This CDR3 comprises 15 residues. Germline assignment: CDR1 SGHVS and CDR2 FNYEAQ.

CDR3 nucleotide sequence: TGTGCCAGCAGCTCCCCTACCATCAACACTGAAGCTTTCTTT. Translating gives CASSSPTINTEAFF. This chain joins TRBV5-4 and TRBJ1-1; D unresolved. CDR3 size: 14 residues. The germline V gene encodes CDR1 SGHNT and CDR2 YYREEE (reference sequence). Trimming took off 3 bases at V and 2 bases at J, with 11 bases between the two ends.

The count of this clone is one. V and J are TRBV10-3 and TRBJ1-1; 8 nucleotides line up with TRBD1. With 5 bases clipped from V and 3 bases from J, the junction kept 8 bases outside the gene matches. Germline V gene lookup returns CDR1 ENHRY and CDR2 SYGVKD. This CDR3 region has 15 residues. CDR3 DNA sequence: TGTGCCATCAGTTCCAGGGGGCTTCTGGACACTGAAGCTTTCTTT. Its protein product is CAISSRGLLDTEAFF.

The V call is TRBV9, the J call TRBJ2-1, with D perhaps TRBD2 (7 bases). The CDR3 is made up of 16 amino acids. The V end lost 4 bases, the J end lost 10 bases, and 24 bases lay between the germline ends. From germline, CDR1 is SGDLS and CDR2 YYNGEE. Written as DNA, the CDR3 is TGTGCCAGCAGCCCCCGAGGGTTGAGGGGGGGTCAGGAGCAGTTCTTC. It translates to CASSPRGLRGGQEQFF.

The rearrangement links TRBV14 to TRBJ1-6; no reliable D call. This CDR3 is 16 amino acids long. Germline V gene data show CDR1 as SGHDN and CDR2 as FVKESK. V shed 4 bases and J shed 9 bases, with 19 bases lying between them. The CDR3 DNA reads TGTGCCAGCAGCCGGAATTCGGGCACGGGAAGTTCACCCCTCCACTTT. Translation gives CASSRNSGTGSSPLHF.

The chain has TRBV29-1 and TRBJ2-5; weak D call: TRBD2 (5 bases). V lost 4 bases to trimming and J lost 4 bases, with 7 bases between them. The CDR3 totals 11 residues. Germline CDR1 SQVTM, CDR2 ANQGSEA. CDR3 DNA: TGCAGCGTTGCTGGAGGAGAGACCCAGTACTTC. Protein: CSVAGGETQYF.

The chain links TRBV2 to TRBJ2-4, with no clear D. Germline-derived CDR1 and CDR2 are SNHLY and FYNNEI. This CDR3 region has 11 residues. The V gene lost 1 base and the J gene lost 5 bases, with 0 bases spanning the gap. The CDR3 loop is CASSEENIQYF. The CDR3 bases are TGTGCCAGCAGTGAAGAAAACATTCAGTACTTC.

V is TRBV7-2 and J is TRBJ2-3, with TRBD2 matching 7 bases. This CDR3 spans 16 amino acids. The trim removed 4 bases at V and 1 base at J, leaving 8 bases unmatched. From germline, CDR1 is SGHTA and CDR2 FQGNSA. This chain's CDR3 is CASSSGGAGGTDTQYF. For the CDR3, the DNA is TGTGCCAGCAGCTCCGGGGGTGCGGGGGGCACAGATACGCAGTATTTT.

The CDR3 nucleotides are TGTGCCAGCAGCAAAATACGCAATCAGCCCCAGCATTTT. Its translation: CASSKIRNQPQHF. V is TRBV6-1 and J is TRBJ1-5, with D unresolved. CDR1 and CDR2 from the germline V gene are MNHNS and SASEGT. There are 13 residues in the CDR3. Between the trimmed V and J ends, which lost 6 bases and 2 bases, there was a span of 8 bases.

V is TRBV5-1 and J is TRBJ1-1; D is possibly TRBD1 (5 bases). Germline values: CDR1 SGHRS, CDR2 YFSETQ. V lost 3 bases and J lost 0, with 12 bases in between. The CDR3 is 15 amino acids. CDR3 sequence: CASSSNGGLNTEAFF. The CDR3 DNA reads as TGCGCCAGCAGCTCCAACGGGGGTCTGAACACTGAAGCTTTCTTT. Combining the CDR3 with reference TRBV5-1 and TRBJ1-1 gives the whole variable domain KAGVTQTPRYLIKTRGQQVTLSCSPISGHRSVSWYQQTPGQGLQFLFEYFSETQRNKGNFPGRFSGRQFSNSRSEMNVSTLELGDSALYLCASSSNGGLNTEAFFGQGTRLTVV.

The table lists this clone with a few counts. The CDR3 reads CASSTGGPIPGTPLHF. The CDR3 region has the DNA TGTGCCAGCAGCACCGGCGGGCCGATACCCGGGACACCCCTCCACTTT. This chain joins TRBV5-6 and TRBJ1-6; D not certain. This CDR3 has 16 residues. V dropped 4 bases and J dropped 11 bases, with 22 bases sitting between them. Germline V gives CDR1 SGHDT, CDR2 YYEEEE.

There are a few counts of this clone. V usage is TRBV18 and J usage is TRBJ1-3; D is perhaps TRBD1 (5 bases). This CDR3 contains 16 residues. The V and J ends lost 3 bases and 0 bases respectively, with 12 bases between them. Germline V gene data show CDR1 as KGHSH and CDR2 as LQKENI. CDR3 bases: TGTGCCAGCTCACCTTGGCAGGGCACCTCTGGAAACACCATATATTTT. Amino acid sequence: CASSPWQGTSGNTIYF. The full variable domain, in which reference TRBV18 and TRBJ1-3 provide the parts outside the CDR3, is NAGVMQNPRHLVRRRGQEARLRCSPMKGHSHVYWYRQLPEEGLKFMVYLQKENIIDESGMPKERFSAEFPKEGPSILRIQQVVRGDSAAYFCASSPWQGTSGNTIYFGEGSWLTVV.

V gene TRBV6-6 combines with J gene TRBJ1-1; TRBD1 matches 9 bases. The germline CDR1 and CDR2 sequences are MNHNY and SVGAGI (reference sequence). With V trimmed by 10 bases and J by 1 base, 4 bases remained unmatched. The CDR3 is 13 amino acids. CDR3 sequence: CATHRGPNTEAFF. Written as DNA, the CDR3 is TGTGCCACTCACAGGGGGCCGAACACTGAAGCTTTCTTT.

CDR3 bases: TGTGCCAGTGGGCTTAATCAGCCCCAGCATTTT. Its protein product is CASGLNQPQHF. The chain couples TRBV19 to TRBJ1-5, with D unresolved. The CDR3 loop spans 11 amino acids. Per the germline V gene, CDR1 is LNHDA and CDR2 is SQIVND (reference sequence). V lost 8 bases and J 4 bases, leaving 6 bases between the germline ends.

The genes are TRBV2 and TRBJ1-4, with TRBD1 as a possible D gene (5 bases). The CDR3 is made up of 16 amino acids. The V end lost 5 bases, the J end lost 0 bases, and 13 bases lay between the germline ends. In germline, CDR1 is SNHLY, CDR2 FYNNEI. The CDR3 bases are TGTGCCAGCAGTAGGGGAGTAAGCTCAACTAATGAAAAACTGTTTTTT. Translating gives CASSRGVSSTNEKLFF.

J is TRBJ1-5 and V is TRBV18, with a possible D match to TRBD1 (5 bases). Per germline, CDR1 KGHSH and CDR2 LQKENI. The germline V and J ends were trimmed by 2 bases and 0 bases, with 8 bases remaining between them. The CDR3 covers 15 residues. The CDR3 region is CASSPDRNSNQPQHF. In DNA, the CDR3 is TGTGCCAGCTCACCAGACAGAAATAGCAATCAGCCCCAGCATTTT.

This rearrangement joins TRBV2 to TRBJ1-2; perhaps TRBD1 as D (5 bases). Germline-derived CDR1 and CDR2 are SNHLY and FYNNEI. The V gene lost 8 bases and the J gene lost 3 bases, with 13 bases spanning the gap. The CDR3 covers 13 residues. Written as DNA, the CDR3 is TGTGCCAGCGAAGCGGGGGGGGACTATGGCTACACCTTC. Protein product: CASEAGGDYGYTF.

The V and J genes are TRBV7-9 and TRBJ1-3; TRBD1 agrees at 9 bases. V trimming: 5 bases; J trimming: 5 bases; junction bases outside the gene matches: 4. The CDR3 extends over 14 amino acids. Per germline, CDR1 SEHNR and CDR2 FQNEAQ (reference sequence). The CDR3: CASSAGTGRNTIYF. In DNA, the CDR3 is TGTGCCAGCAGCGCGGGGACAGGGCGAAACACCATATATTTT. Drawing the rest from reference TRBV7-9 and TRBJ1-3, the complete variable domain is DTGVSQNPRHKITKRGQNVTFRCDPISEHNRLYWYRQTLGQGPEFLTYFQNEAQLEKSRLLSDRFSAERPKGSFSTLEIQRTEQGDSAMYLCASSAGTGRNTIYFGEGSWLTVV.

This clone was seen a handful of times. This chain joins TRBV18 and TRBJ1-1; 8 bases agree with TRBD1. The germline CDR1 and CDR2 sequences are KGHSH and LQKENI. Unmatched junction bases numbered 11, after V lost 3 bases and J lost 8 bases. CDR3 size: 15 residues. The CDR3 here is CASSPTHGTGAEAFF. Here the CDR3 DNA reads TGTGCCAGCTCACCGACCCACGGGACAGGTGCGGAAGCTTTCTTT.

This clone came up a few times. The sample contains more than one DNA sequence encoding this CDR3. The chain joins TRBV19 to TRBJ1-5; no firm D call. Germline CDR1 and CDR2: LNHDA and SQIVND (reference sequence). The CDR3 totals 13 residues. V was cut by 3 bases and J by 4 bases, with 7 bases left in between. In DNA, the CDR3 is TGTGCCAGTAGTATTCTTGGGAATCAGCCCCAGCATTTT. It translates to CASSILGNQPQHF.